This TCR beta chain was recorded in a study of T cell changes during pregnancy in multiple sclerosis (dated 2019 in TCRdb). About the study as a whole: In women with multiple sclerosis, the researchers looked at how the T cell repertoire shifted as pregnancy progressed.

Library method: the immunoSEQ multiplex PCR assay. Here the immuneACCESS table is served through TCRdb, limited to in-frame sequences with V and J called. Missing clones are a known gap in these copies; in checked studies unresolved V genes cover under half, and the rest lacks a known reason. Present in this sample are about 52,000 clones, approximately 92% of which were seen just once. The top ten clones comprise more than 0.7% of the sample. Comment on this clone: Its antigen remains undetermined. Per-nucleotide qualities are absent, and no much larger clonotype sits a single base away.

The CDR3 measures 15 amino acids from cysteine to phenylalanine. Only the CDR3 region is kept as DNA, spanning 45 bases read in frame from base 1. The CDR1 and CDR2 encoded by the germline V gene are MNHNS and SASEGT. V is reduced by 7 bases and J by 5 bases, leaving a spacing of 17 bases between them. The sequence derives from a female donor with multiple sclerosis, enrolled in a pregnancy study. Source: CD4+ T cells from peripheral blood mononuclear cells, taken in the third trimester of pregnancy. The receptor chain draws on TRBV6-1 and TRBJ1-4; the D gene is perhaps TRBD1, from 5 matching bases. CDR3 loop: CASIPRDSRNEKLFF. The nucleotides read TGTGCCAGCATACCCCGGGACTCCCGGAATGAAAAACTGTTTTTT.